The rows below give T cell receptor beta chains drawn from one sample of a study of blood T cells in healthy people across ages. TCRdb used MiXCR to reprocess the 5' RACE reads, holding one entry per CDR3 protein. The data hold fewer than 700,000 distinct CDR3 sequences, with about 45% observed a single time. Material: blood. Receptors originate from a man of 80 years or more in good health. CDR3s include the opening cysteine and the closing phenylalanine or tryptophan. The order of the fields is D gene, J gene, V gene, clone size, CDR3 protein, CDR3 DNA. D genes are given only for firm matches. Size is stated for part of the rows, as once, few or many counts, or as a class when the clone is expanded.

D gene: TRBD1
J gene: TRBJ1-3
V gene: TRBV29-1
clone size: NA
CDR3 protein: CSAETGTAGNTIYF
CDR3 DNA: TGCAGCGCTGAAACCGGGACAGCTGGAAACACCATATATTTT

D gene: NA
J gene: TRBJ2-3
V gene: TRBV30
clone size: NA
CDR3 protein: CAWPHGDTQYF
CDR3 DNA: TGTGCCTGGCCTCATGGGGATACGCAGTATTTT

D gene: TRBD2
J gene: TRBJ2-1
V gene: TRBV24-1
clone size: NA
CDR3 protein: CATSDKTSGSYNEQFF
CDR3 DNA: TGTGCCACCAGTGACAAGACTAGCGGGAGTTACAATGAGCAGTTCTTC

D gene: NA
J gene: TRBJ1-5
V gene: TRBV28
clone size: NA
CDR3 protein: CASRGPPVPQHF
CDR3 DNA: TGTGCCAGCAGAGGTCCGCCTGTGCCCCAGCATTTT

D gene: TRBD1
J gene: TRBJ2-7
V gene: TRBV5-6
clone size: few
CDR3 protein: CASSPRWKGQGHPYEQYF
CDR3 DNA: TGTGCCAGCAGCCCGAGGTGGAAAGGACAGGGGCACCCCTACGAGCAGTACTTC

D gene: TRBD2
J gene: TRBJ2-3
V gene: TRBV7-2
clone size: NA
CDR3 protein: CASSTPGLETDTQYF
CDR3 DNA: TGTGCCAGCAGCACCCCGGGACTAGAAACAGATACGCAGTATTTT

D gene: TRBD2
J gene: TRBJ2-3
V gene: TRBV7-2
clone size: few
CDR3 protein: CASDSGLTDTQYF
CDR3 DNA: TGTGCCAGCGATAGCGGGTTAACAGATACGCAGTATTTT

D gene: TRBD2
J gene: TRBJ2-1
V gene: TRBV18
clone size: few
CDR3 protein: CASTRSGSGNEQFF
CDR3 DNA: TGTGCCAGCACGCGGAGCGGGAGCGGTAATGAGCAGTTCTTC

D gene: NA
J gene: TRBJ2-3
V gene: TRBV9
clone size: NA
CDR3 protein: CASSVDQGNTQYF
CDR3 DNA: TGTGCCAGCAGCGTAGATCAGGGAAATACGCAGTATTTT

D gene: NA
J gene: TRBJ2-7
V gene: TRBV20-1
clone size: once
CDR3 protein: CSASAPRETRRTQAQYF
CDR3 DNA: TGCAGTGCTAGTGCTCCCAGGGAAACTAGGCGCACTCAAGCGCAGTACTTC

D gene: TRBD1
J gene: TRBJ2-7
V gene: TRBV20-1
clone size: once
CDR3 protein: CSAGRDSSYEQYF
CDR3 DNA: TGCAGTGCTGGCCGGGACAGCTCCTACGAGCAGTACTTC

D gene: NA
J gene: TRBJ2-4
V gene: TRBV12-3/TRBV12-4
clone size: few
CDR3 protein: CASSLHGSLAKNIQYF
CDR3 DNA: TGTGCCAGCAGTCTCCATGGGAGTCTAGCCAAAAACATTCAGTACTTC

D gene: NA
J gene: TRBJ1-3
V gene: TRBV9
clone size: once
CDR3 protein: CASSVGPDPSSGNTIYF
CDR3 DNA: TGTGCCAGCAGCGTAGGTCCGGATCCGAGCTCTGGAAACACCATATATTTT

D gene: NA
J gene: TRBJ2-7
V gene: TRBV20-1
clone size: few
CDR3 protein: CSAPRGIAYEQYF
CDR3 DNA: TGCAGTGCTCCGAGGGGGATCGCCTACGAGCAGTACTTC

D gene: TRBD2
J gene: TRBJ2-1
V gene: TRBV29-1
clone size: few
CDR3 protein: CSSARGGRNEQFF
CDR3 DNA: TGCAGCTCGGCCCGGGGGGGCCGGAATGAGCAGTTCTTC

D gene: NA
J gene: TRBJ2-3
V gene: TRBV10-3
clone size: few
CDR3 protein: CAISESGGGRSTDTQYF
CDR3 DNA: TGTGCCATCAGTGAGTCAGGTGGTGGTAGAAGCACAGATACGCAGTATTTT

D gene: NA
J gene: TRBJ2-7
V gene: TRBV7-2
clone size: NA
CDR3 protein: CASSLGSGAYEQYF
CDR3 DNA: TGTGCCAGCAGCTTGGGGTCAGGGGCCTACGAGCAGTACTTC

D gene: NA
J gene: TRBJ2-3
V gene: TRBV9
clone size: NA
CDR3 protein: CASSVERGTQYF
CDR3 DNA: TGTGCCAGCAGCGTAGAGAGGGGTACGCAGTATTTT

D gene: TRBD1
J gene: TRBJ2-5
V gene: TRBV7-2
clone size: NA
CDR3 protein: CASSLEGPGGQQYF
CDR3 DNA: TGTGCCAGCAGCTTAGAGGGGCCAGGGGGCCAGCAGTACTTC

D gene: TRBD2
J gene: TRBJ2-4
V gene: TRBV7-2
clone size: NA
CDR3 protein: CASSLGPAGGPRAKNIQYF
CDR3 DNA: TGTGCCAGCAGCTTAGGTCCAGCGGGAGGGCCTCGGGCCAAAAACATTCAGTACTTC

D gene: NA
J gene: TRBJ1-2
V gene: TRBV20-1
clone size: once
CDR3 protein: CSSTNGGYGYTF
CDR3 DNA: TGCAGTTCTACTAACGGGGGCTATGGCTACACCTTC

D gene: NA
J gene: TRBJ1-4
V gene: TRBV7-9
clone size: NA
CDR3 protein: CASSLAGGIMRKLFF
CDR3 DNA: TGTGCCAGCAGCTTAGCAGGGGGAATAATGAGGAAACTGTTTTTT

D gene: TRBD2
J gene: TRBJ2-1
V gene: TRBV6-1
clone size: many
CDR3 protein: CASRPGRRGGLVGEQFF
CDR3 DNA: TGTGCCAGCAGACCAGGGAGACGGGGGGGTCTAGTTGGTGAGCAGTTCTTC

D gene: NA
J gene: TRBJ1-6
V gene: TRBV4-3
clone size: NA
CDR3 protein: CASSQDREGWAPLHF
CDR3 DNA: TGCGCCAGCAGCCAAGATCGAGAGGGGTGGGCACCCCTCCACTTT

D gene: NA
J gene: TRBJ2-2
V gene: TRBV4-3
clone size: NA
CDR3 protein: CASRKKLNTGELFF
CDR3 DNA: TGCGCCAGCAGAAAGAAACTGAACACCGGGGAGCTGTTTTTT

D gene: NA
J gene: TRBJ2-3
V gene: TRBV28
clone size: NA
CDR3 protein: CASFSGRGADTQYF
CDR3 DNA: TGTGCCAGCTTTAGCGGAAGGGGGGCAGATACGCAGTATTTT

D gene: NA
J gene: TRBJ1-5
V gene: TRBV4-2
clone size: once
CDR3 protein: CASSQDRGSVNQPQHF
CDR3 DNA: TGTGCCAGCAGCCAAGATAGAGGTTCCGTAAATCAGCCCCAGCATTTT

D gene: NA
J gene: TRBJ1-6
V gene: TRBV6-5
clone size: many
CDR3 protein: CASRKGAQGRNSPLHF
CDR3 DNA: TGTGCCAGCAGAAAAGGGGCCCAGGGGCGCAATTCACCCCTCCACTTT

D gene: NA
J gene: TRBJ1-1
V gene: TRBV5-1
clone size: NA
CDR3 protein: CASSLRSTGGGTEAFF
CDR3 DNA: TGCGCCAGCAGCTTACGAAGCACGGGGGGAGGCACTGAAGCTTTCTTT

D gene: TRBD1
J gene: TRBJ2-3
V gene: TRBV7-9
clone size: many
CDR3 protein: CASSSWTGSPDTQYF
CDR3 DNA: TGTGCCAGCAGCTCCTGGACAGGGAGCCCAGATACGCAGTATTTT

D gene: NA
J gene: TRBJ2-3
V gene: TRBV12-3/TRBV12-4
clone size: NA
CDR3 protein: CASSFGGTGDTQYF
CDR3 DNA: TGTGCCAGCAGTTTCGGGGGGACAGGAGATACGCAGTATTTT

D gene: TRBD1
J gene: TRBJ2-5
V gene: TRBV6-1
clone size: NA
CDR3 protein: CASSFVQDRGRETQYF
CDR3 DNA: TGTGCCAGCAGCTTTGTACAGGACAGGGGGCGAGAGACCCAGTACTTC

D gene: NA
J gene: TRBJ2-7
V gene: TRBV5-1
clone size: NA
CDR3 protein: CASRQGTEQYF
CDR3 DNA: TGCGCCAGCCGCCAGGGAACCGAGCAGTACTTC

D gene: TRBD2
J gene: TRBJ2-4
V gene: TRBV20-1
clone size: few
CDR3 protein: CSADGTSGRATKNIQYF
CDR3 DNA: TGCAGTGCTGATGGGACTAGCGGGAGGGCCACCAAAAACATTCAGTACTTC

D gene: NA
J gene: TRBJ2-1
V gene: TRBV21-1
clone size: NA
CDR3 protein: CASSKSGLCLGEQFF
CDR3 DNA: TGTGCCAGCAGCAAGTCGGGCCTTTGCTTGGGGGAGCAGTTCTTC

D gene: TRBD2
J gene: TRBJ2-1
V gene: TRBV11-2
clone size: NA
CDR3 protein: CASSPRGDPVNEQFF
CDR3 DNA: TGTGCCAGCAGCCCTCGGGGGGACCCAGTGAATGAGCAGTTCTTC

D gene: NA
J gene: TRBJ2-1
V gene: TRBV6-2/TRBV6-3
clone size: few
CDR3 protein: CAMGLGSPSYNEQFF
CDR3 DNA: TGTGCCATGGGCCTGGGCTCACCCTCCTACAATGAGCAGTTCTTC

D gene: NA
J gene: TRBJ1-5
V gene: TRBV7-2
clone size: NA
CDR3 protein: CASSSFARGRGGSNQPQHF
CDR3 DNA: TGTGCCAGCAGCTCCTTCGCACGGGGGAGGGGGGGGAGCAATCAGCCCCAGCATTTT

D gene: NA
J gene: TRBJ2-4
V gene: TRBV7-9
clone size: NA
CDR3 protein: CASSLAEGSNIQYF
CDR3 DNA: TGTGCCAGCAGCTTAGCGGAGGGGTCGAACATTCAGTACTTC

D gene: TRBD2
J gene: TRBJ2-7
V gene: TRBV28
clone size: few
CDR3 protein: CASSSPPSGSRSYEQYF
CDR3 DNA: TGTGCCAGCAGTTCGCCTCCTAGCGGGTCCCGATCCTACGAGCAGTACTTC

D gene: TRBD2
J gene: TRBJ2-1
V gene: TRBV6-2/TRBV6-3
clone size: NA
CDR3 protein: CVSSRTSPNEQFF
CDR3 DNA: TGTGTCAGCAGTAGGACTAGCCCCAATGAGCAGTTCTTC

D gene: NA
J gene: TRBJ2-7
V gene: TRBV20-1
clone size: few
CDR3 protein: CSATRGTGAAYEQYF
CDR3 DNA: TGCAGTGCTACCCGGGGCACGGGGGCAGCTTACGAGCAGTACTTC

D gene: TRBD2
J gene: TRBJ2-3
V gene: TRBV7-8
clone size: NA
CDR3 protein: CASSFSGGPRTDTQYF
CDR3 DNA: TGTGCCAGCAGCTTTAGCGGGGGGCCCCGCACAGATACGCAGTATTTT

D gene: NA
J gene: TRBJ2-1
V gene: TRBV12-3/TRBV12-4
clone size: once
CDR3 protein: CASTPQPGAKVYNEQFF
CDR3 DNA: TGTGCCAGCACCCCCCAACCAGGGGCTAAAGTCTACAATGAGCAGTTCTTC

D gene: TRBD1
J gene: TRBJ1-2
V gene: TRBV4-3
clone size: NA
CDR3 protein: CASSQTGQNYGYTF
CDR3 DNA: TGCGCCAGCAGCCAGACAGGGCAGAACTATGGCTACACCTTC

D gene: NA
J gene: TRBJ1-5
V gene: TRBV20-1
clone size: NA
CDR3 protein: CSARENKGSQPQHF
CDR3 DNA: TGCAGTGCTAGAGAGAACAAGGGAAGTCAGCCCCAGCATTTT

D gene: TRBD2
J gene: TRBJ2-1
V gene: TRBV7-2
clone size: NA
CDR3 protein: CASSFGTRNNEQFF
CDR3 DNA: TGTGCCAGCAGCTTCGGGACTAGAAACAATGAGCAGTTCTTC

D gene: TRBD1
J gene: TRBJ1-1
V gene: TRBV27
clone size: NA
CDR3 protein: CASRYTGEYTEAFF
CDR3 DNA: TGTGCCAGCAGATATACAGGGGAGTACACTGAAGCTTTCTTT

D gene: NA
J gene: TRBJ2-5
V gene: TRBV28
clone size: few
CDR3 protein: CASSFTGLRETQYF
CDR3 DNA: TGTGCCAGCAGTTTCACAGGGTTAAGAGAGACCCAGTACTTC

D gene: NA
J gene: TRBJ2-6
V gene: TRBV2
clone size: NA
CDR3 protein: CASSRTKTSGASVLTF
CDR3 DNA: TGTGCCAGCAGTCGGACGAAGACCTCTGGGGCCAGCGTCCTGACTTTC